What follows describes a single T cell receptor beta chain. This specimen comes from a study of blood T cell repertoires in COVID-19. Sequencing used immunoSEQ multiplex PCR; TCRdb keeps in-frame clones, though not all of them. Found here are about 230,000 clones, approximately 87% of them singletons; the top ten hold approximately 2.5%. This clonotype was obtained from a woman between 65 and 79 years old with active or convalescent COVID-19. The source material was peripheral blood.

The CDR3 loop is CASSTLSTRPYNEQFF. The DNA for the CDR3 is TGTGCCAGTAGTACCCTATCGACTAGACCCTACAATGAGCAGTTCTTC. The V and J genes are TRBV19 and TRBJ2-1, with D perhaps matching TRBD2 (6 bases). The CDR3 runs to 16 residues. Germline-derived CDR1 and CDR2 are LNHDA and SQIVND (reference sequence). Trimming took off 4 bases at V and 2 bases at J, with 15 bases between the two ends.